A selection of T cell receptor beta chains follows, all from one sample in a study of memory CD4+ T cells and cytomegalovirus serostatus. The method was immunoSEQ multiplex PCR; TCRdb's version includes in-frame clones alone and lacks a portion of them. The sample consists of roughly 39,000 clones, 75% to 80% of them appearing once. The sequenced sample consisted of memory CD4+ T cells from blood. The receptor source for this set is an adult in good health and CMV-seronegative. The CDR3 runs from the conserved cysteine through the conserved F or W. Each record gives: D gene, V gene, J gene, clone size, CDR3 protein, CDR3 DNA. A D gene is named only where the DNA matches it firmly. Rows give clone size only sometimes, using once, few, many, or a class for an expanded clone.

>TRBD2|TRBV6-1|TRBJ2-1|-
CASSEGDGTSGGLDEQFF
TGTGCCAGCAGTGAAGGAGACGGGACTAGCGGGGGATTGGATGAGCAGTTCTTC
>-|TRBV2|TRBJ1-5|medium-sized
CASSERQRHQHF
TGTGCCAGCAGTGAACGACAAAGGCACCAGCATTTT
>-|TRBV6-5|TRBJ1-6|-
CASSYQDDRNSPLHF
TGTGCCAGCAGTTACCAAGACGACCGAAATTCACCCCTCCACTTT
>TRBD1|TRBV14|TRBJ1-4|-
CASSRRTGQGREKLFF
TGTGCCAGCAGCCGGAGGACGGGACAGGGCCGGGAAAAACTGTTTTTT
>-|TRBV30|TRBJ1-3|once
CAWSVMADSGNTIYF
TGTGCCTGGAGTGTAATGGCAGACTCTGGAAACACCATATATTTT
>-|TRBV7-8|TRBJ1-1|-
CASSHPRNTEAFF
TGTGCCAGCAGCCATCCGCGGAACACTGAAGCTTTCTTT
>TRBD1|TRBV7-2|TRBJ1-5|once
CASSAGQEINQPQHF
TGTGCCAGCAGCGCGGGACAGGAGATAAATCAGCCCCAGCATTTT
>TRBD1|TRBV6-5|TRBJ2-7|few
CASSRIRTGLGEQYF
TGTGCCAGCAGTCGTATAAGGACAGGCCTGGGGGAGCAGTACTTC
>-|TRBV23-1|TRBJ1-1|-
CASSQSSPNTEAFF
TGCGCCAGCAGTCAATCGTCACCGAACACTGAAGCTTTCTTT
>-|TRBV25-1|TRBJ1-2|once
CASSDSNYGYTF
TGTGCCAGCAGTGATTCTAACTATGGCTACACCTTC
>TRBD1|TRBV5-1|TRBJ1-1|-
CASSEGTDTEAFF
TGCGCCAGCAGCGAAGGGACAGACACTGAAGCTTTCTTT
>TRBD1|TRBV19|TRBJ2-5|-
CASTPGQLPQETQYF
TGTGCCAGTACTCCGGGACAGCTACCCCAAGAGACCCAGTACTTC
>-|TRBV7-2|TRBJ1-2|-
CASSLDEGRGYGYTF
TGTGCCAGCAGCTTAGATGAGGGTAGGGGCTATGGCTACACCTTC
>TRBD1|TRBV5-1|TRBJ2-1|-
CASSPGGTGGTNEQFF
TGCGCCAGCAGCCCGGGAGGGACAGGGGGAACCAATGAGCAGTTCTTC
>-|TRBV7-9|TRBJ1-2|-
CASSPIQANYGYTF
TGTGCCAGCAGCCCGATACAGGCGAACTATGGCTACACCTTC
>-|TRBV5-4|TRBJ2-3|-
CASSFVGVPDTQYF
TGTGCCAGCAGCTTTGTAGGGGTCCCAGATACGCAGTATTTT
>-|TRBV30|TRBJ1-5|-
CAWSLTGYSNQPQHF
TGTGCCTGGAGTCTAACAGGCTATAGCAATCAGCCCCAGCATTTT
>-|TRBV16|TRBJ1-1|-
CASSRDREQVAFF
TGTGCCAGCAGCCGAGATAGGGAACAGGTAGCTTTCTTT
>-|TRBV30|TRBJ1-2|few
CAWSGLLGYTF
TGTGCCTGGAGTGGACTTTTGGGCTACACCTTC
>-|TRBV6-1|TRBJ1-4|-
CASSDFGAKNNEKLFF
TGTGCCAGCAGTGATTTCGGGGCGAAAAATAATGAAAAACTGTTTTTT
>TRBD2|TRBV4-1|TRBJ2-1|once
CASSQLTSGLNEQFF
TGCGCCAGCAGCCAACTTACTAGCGGGCTAAATGAGCAGTTCTTC
>-|TRBV27|TRBJ1-6|medium-sized
CASSLSSGYNSPLHF
TGTGCCAGCAGTTTATCGTCAGGTTATAATTCACCCCTCCACTTT
>TRBD1|TRBV5-4|TRBJ1-2|once
CASSWRGQGSYGYTF
TGTGCCAGCAGCTGGCGGGGACAGGGAAGCTATGGCTACACCTTC
>-|TRBV15|TRBJ1-2|-
CATSSHMEANYGYTF
TGTGCCACCAGCAGTCACATGGAGGCCAACTATGGCTACACCTTC
>TRBD2|TRBV7-2|TRBJ2-3|-
CASSRGTSGGLTDTQYF
TGTGCCAGCAGCCGAGGGACTAGCGGGGGACTCACAGATACGCAGTATTTT
>TRBD1|TRBV27|TRBJ1-1|-
CASSSHGQGGAEAFF
TGTGCCAGCAGTTCCCACGGACAGGGGGGGGCTGAAGCTTTCTTT
>TRBD1|TRBV10-1|TRBJ1-1|few
CASSYRGDTEAFF
TGCGCCAGCAGCTACAGGGGAGACACTGAAGCTTTCTTT
>TRBD2|TRBV30|TRBJ2-3|-
CACDRSGTRPDTQYF
TGTGCCTGCGACCGCTCGGGGACTAGACCAGATACGCAGTATTTT
>-|TRBV27|TRBJ2-7|-
CASRSVNEQYF
TGTGCCAGCAGAAGCGTCAACGAGCAGTACTTC
>TRBD1|TRBV9|TRBJ2-7|-
CASSARGQGSSYEQYF
TGTGCCAGCAGCGCCCGGGGACAGGGGAGCTCCTACGAGCAGTACTTC
>TRBD1|TRBV5-8|TRBJ1-6|-
CASMTPGTGVRSPLHF
TGTGCCAGCATGACCCCCGGGACAGGGGTTCGCTCACCCCTCCACTTT
>-|TRBV19|TRBJ1-5|-
CASSTGWGNQPQHF
TGTGCCAGTAGCACAGGGTGGGGCAATCAGCCCCAGCATTTT
>TRBD2|TRBV11-3|TRBJ2-1|-
CASSHSGEGQYNEQFF
TGTGCCAGCAGCCACAGTGGGGAGGGCCAATACAATGAGCAGTTCTTC
>-|TRBV6-5|TRBJ1-1|-
CASRGVQGTEAFF
TGTGCCAGCAGGGGGGTACAGGGAACTGAAGCTTTCTTT
>TRBD1|TRBV27|TRBJ2-5|few
CASSSGTGGAETQYF
TGTGCCAGCAGTTCGGGGACAGGGGGCGCAGAGACCCAGTACTTC
>-|TRBV6-5|TRBJ1-2|-
CASSYDSSYGYTF
TGTGCCAGCAGTTACGACAGTTCCTATGGCTACACCTTC
>-|TRBV7-9|TRBJ2-3|once
CASSAPQVSTDTQYF
TGTGCCAGCAGCGCACCGCAGGTTAGCACAGATACGCAGTATTTT
>TRBD1|TRBV6-5|TRBJ2-2|-
CASSYTGVPGELFF
TGTGCCAGCAGTTATACAGGGGTTCCTGGGGAGCTGTTTTTT
>-|TRBV10-1|TRBJ2-1|-
CASSEPPGEQFF
TGCGCCAGCAGTGAGCCCCCGGGGGAGCAGTTCTTC
>TRBD1|TRBV5-1|TRBJ1-4|-
CASSLGQGAANEKLFF
TGCGCCAGCAGCTTAGGACAGGGGGCCGCTAATGAAAAACTGTTTTTT
>-|TRBV5-6|TRBJ2-5|few
CASRWGRAETQYF
TGTGCCAGCAGGTGGGGGCGTGCCGAGACCCAGTACTTC
>-|TRBV19|TRBJ2-7|-
CATTGINSYEQYF
TGTGCCACGACGGGAATCAACTCCTACGAGCAGTACTTC
>TRBD1|TRBV19|TRBJ1-6|-
CASSSGTEVSKMNSPLHF
TGTGCCAGTAGTAGCGGGACAGAAGTCAGTAAAATGAATTCACCCCTCCACTTT
>-|TRBV19|TRBJ1-3|-
CASSQQGTGNTIYF
TGTGCCAGTAGTCAACAGGGCACCGGAAACACCATATATTTT
>-|TRBV2|TRBJ2-3|-
CASSVRRDTQYF
TGTGCCAGCAGTGTCCGGAGAGATACGCAGTATTTT
>-|TRBV15|TRBJ2-6|few
CATSAGAISGANVLTF
TGTGCCACCAGCGCAGGGGCGATCTCTGGGGCCAACGTCCTGACTTTC
>TRBD1|TRBV11-3|TRBJ2-1|-
CASSLGQGNNEQFF
TGTGCCAGCAGCTTAGGACAGGGCAACAATGAGCAGTTCTTC
>-|TRBV6-5|TRBJ1-4|-
CASRPTATNEKLFF
TGTGCCAGCAGGCCCACAGCAACTAATGAAAAACTGTTTTTT
>-|TRBV29-1|TRBJ1-1|-
CSVGTLSVMNTEAFF
TGCAGCGTTGGGACTCTCTCTGTGATGAACACTGAAGCTTTCTTT
>-|TRBV5-1|TRBJ2-5|-
CASSLGGVGGLQETQYF
TGCGCCAGCAGCTTGGGAGGGGTCGGGGGGCTCCAGGAGACCCAGTACTTC
>-|TRBV11-2|TRBJ2-2|-
CASSLLGANTGELFF
TGTGCCAGCAGCTTACTGGGAGCGAACACCGGGGAGCTGTTTTTT
>TRBD1|TRBV6-1|TRBJ1-3|-
CASSGEPGQGYNTIYF
TGTGCCAGCAGTGGGGAACCGGGACAGGGTTATAACACCATATATTTT
>-|TRBV9|TRBJ2-2|-
CASSPTFTGELFF
TGTGCCAGCAGCCCCACTTTTACCGGGGAGCTGTTTTTT
>-|TRBV7-3|TRBJ1-1|-
CASSLNAGENTEAFF
TGTGCCAGCAGCTTAAATGCCGGAGAGAACACTGAAGCTTTCTTT
>-|TRBV11-1|TRBJ1-1|-
CASSDRNTEAFF
TGTGCCAGCAGCGACCGGAACACTGAAGCTTTCTTT
>-|TRBV5-4|TRBJ1-1|-
CASSGPRSRNTEAFF
TGTGCCAGCAGCGGACCTCGGAGCAGGAACACTGAAGCTTTCTTT
>TRBD2|TRBV4-1|TRBJ2-1|-
CASSQDTTGGKNNEQFF
TGCGCCAGCAGCCAAGATACGACGGGGGGAAAAAACAATGAGCAGTTCTTC
>TRBD1|TRBV19|TRBJ1-5|-
CASSVEGQGRNQPQHF
TGTGCCAGTAGTGTGGAGGGACAGGGGCGAAATCAGCCCCAGCATTTT
>-|TRBV5-6|TRBJ1-6|medium-sized
CASSYSGQINSPLHF
TGTGCCAGCAGCTATTCGGGACAAATAAATTCACCCCTCCACTTT
>TRBD2|TRBV7-2|TRBJ2-7|-
CASSQTSGGYNEQYF
TGTGCCAGCAGCCAAACTAGCGGGGGGTATAACGAGCAGTACTTC